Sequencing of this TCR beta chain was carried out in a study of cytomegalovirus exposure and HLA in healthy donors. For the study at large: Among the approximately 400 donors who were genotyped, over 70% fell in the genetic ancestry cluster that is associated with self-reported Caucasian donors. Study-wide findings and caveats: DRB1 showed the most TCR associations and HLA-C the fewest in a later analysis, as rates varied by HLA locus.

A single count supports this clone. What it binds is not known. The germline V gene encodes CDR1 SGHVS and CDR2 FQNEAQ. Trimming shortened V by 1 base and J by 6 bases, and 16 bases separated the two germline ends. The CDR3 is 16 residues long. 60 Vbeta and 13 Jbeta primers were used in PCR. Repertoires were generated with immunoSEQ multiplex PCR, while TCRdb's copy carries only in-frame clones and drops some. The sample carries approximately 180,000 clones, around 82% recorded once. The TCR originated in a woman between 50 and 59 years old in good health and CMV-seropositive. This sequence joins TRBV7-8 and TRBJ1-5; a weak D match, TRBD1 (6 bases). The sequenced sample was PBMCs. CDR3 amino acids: CASSLDPAGVSQPQHF. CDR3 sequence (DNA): TGTGCCAGCAGCTTAGATCCGGCAGGGGTTAGTCAGCCCCAGCATTTT.